A single sample is the source of the 29 T cell receptor beta chains below, sequenced in a study of metastatic and nonmetastatic thyroid tumors. Every patient was untreated before thyroid surgery. TCRdb recomputed clones from the PCR reads via MiXCR. The sample holds some 83,000 clones, roughly an eighth seen once. The sequenced sample consisted of tumor tissue. These receptors all come from a female donor with papillary thyroid cancer or a benign thyroid nodule (not recorded which). Some clones in this sample may be carry-over from other donors' samples.

This clone has ten or more counts. The chain employs TRBV11-3 and TRBJ2-5, with TRBD2 as a possible D gene (5 bases). The germline gives CDR1 SGHNT, CDR2 YENEEA. The length of the CDR3 is 13 residues. V lost 1 base, J lost 5 bases, and 8 bases lay in between. The DNA of the CDR3 is TGTGCCAGCAGCTTAGCACTAGTGGAGACCCAGTACTTC. Translating it yields CASSLALVETQYF.

In this sample, this clone turned up many times. The chain recombines TRBV7-2 with TRBJ2-7, with TRBD1 identical over 10 bases. V shed 0 bases, J shed 3 bases, and the junction held 8 bases outside the gene matches. The CDR3 extends over 17 amino acids. Germline V gene sequence: CDR1 SGHTA, CDR2 FQGNSA. The CDR3 sequence: CASSLASLWDRGYEQYF. Here the CDR3 DNA reads TGTGCCAGCAGCTTAGCCTCCCTTTGGGACAGGGGCTACGAGCAGTACTTC.

This clone was observed once. This chain connects TRBV4-2 to TRBJ1-3, with a weak D call TRBD1 (5 bases). CDR1 LGHNA and CDR2 YNFKEQ come from the germline V gene. The CDR3 runs to 19 residues. Trimming stripped 5 bases from V and 0 bases from J, with 23 bases between. CDR3 sequence (DNA): TGTGCCAGCAGCGGGAGGGGTGGCAGAACTATTCTCTCTGGAAACACCATATATTTT. The encoded protein is CASSGRGGRTILSGNTIYF.

This clone appeared many times. The rearrangement uses TRBV19 and TRBJ2-2; unclear D gene. Looked up from germline, CDR1 is LNHDA and CDR2 is SQIVND (reference sequence). Trimming stripped 4 bases from V and 2 bases from J, with 8 bases between. This CDR3 comprises 14 residues. The CDR3 DNA reads TGTGCCAGTAGTACCCAAGCAAACACCGGGGAGCTGTTTTTT. Protein product: CASSTQANTGELFF.

This clone was seen repeatedly, ten times or more. The chain couples TRBV24-1 to TRBJ2-1, with 8 bases aligning to TRBD2. V shed 6 bases and J 7 bases; nucleotides not matched to a gene: 13. The CDR3 is made up of 16 amino acids. The germline V gene has CDR1 KGHDR and CDR2 SFDVKD. CDR3 sequence reads: CATSSTISGSTNEQFF. The CDR3 region has the DNA TGTGCCACCAGTAGTACCATAAGCGGGAGTACGAATGAGCAGTTCTTC.

This clone was counted ten times or more. The rearrangement uses TRBV5-1 and TRBJ2-5; tentatively, D is TRBD2 (7 bases). The V end was cut by 0 bases, the J end by 4 bases, with 19 bases between. CDR1 and CDR2 (germline): SGHRS, YFSETQ. This CDR3 comprises 17 residues. CDR3 sequence reads: CASSLVHTRRGGETQYF. As DNA, the CDR3 is TGCGCCAGCAGCTTGGTCCACACCCGGAGGGGGGGAGAGACCCAGTACTTC.

This clone was counted only a few times. A single base separates this from a much larger clone, so it may be a read error. This chain joins TRBV27 and TRBJ2-5; D is uncertain. CDR3 length equals 14 residues. Germline loops: CDR1 MNHEY, CDR2 SMNVEV (reference sequence). Trimming shortened V by 4 bases and J by 3 bases, and 12 bases separated the two germline ends. The chain's CDR3 is CASSSWRAEETQYF. CDR3 nucleotides: TGTGCCAGCAGTTCTTGGAGAGCCGAAGAGACCCAGTACTTC.

This clone has a count of ten or more. The genes are TRBV6-1 and TRBJ2-2; D is possibly TRBD2 (6 bases). The CDR3 loop spans 15 amino acids. V dropped 1 base and J dropped 4 bases, with 10 bases sitting between them. The germline CDR1 and CDR2 sequences are MNHNS and SASEGT. This CDR3 is CASSEVGGSTGELFF. CDR3 coding DNA: TGTGCCAGCAGTGAAGTTGGGGGGTCCACCGGGGAGCTGTTTTTT.

This clone was seen many times. This chain links TRBV15 with TRBJ1-3; tentatively, D is TRBD1 (5 bases). The CDR3 runs to 16 residues. The germline gives CDR1 LNHNV, CDR2 YYDKDF (reference sequence). Trimming left V 5 bases short and J 4 bases short, with 18 bases between. CDR3 nucleotides: TGTGCCACCAGCCCCCCTGGGGCGGCGAGGGGAAACACCATATATTTT. Translated, it gives CATSPPGAARGNTIYF.

Many counts were recorded for this clone. The chain uses TRBV4-2 and TRBJ2-1; TRBD1 might be the D (5 bases). The CDR3 has 14 amino acids. V dropped 2 bases and J dropped 9 bases, with 14 bases sitting between them. Germline lookup yields CDR1 LGHNA and CDR2 YNFKEQ. The CDR3 is CASSQTTVQAEQFF. In nucleotides, the CDR3 is TGTGCCAGCAGCCAAACGACGGTACAGGCTGAGCAGTTCTTC.

This clone has ten or more counts. The chain couples TRBV28 to TRBJ1-5; D gene ambiguous. CDR3 size: 12 residues. The V gene's germline CDR1 is MDHEN and CDR2 SYDVKM. The V and J ends lost 3 bases and 7 bases respectively, with 7 bases between them. The CDR3 nucleotides are TGTGCCAGCAGTTTGCCGAGGCAGCCCCAGCATTTT. It codes for CASSLPRQPQHF.

Comment on this clone: This clone may be a read error of a much larger clone one base away. Distinct nucleotide sequences in the sample also encode this CDR3. This chain joins TRBV20-1 and TRBJ2-2; 7 bases line up with TRBD2. The length of the CDR3 is 14 residues. Germline V gives CDR1 DFQATT, CDR2 SNEGSKA (reference sequence). The junction had 10 bases not matched to a gene; V was cut back by 5 bases and J by 7 bases. CDR3 sequence: CSAQTPWGGGELFF. The CDR3 DNA reads TGCAGTGCTCAGACCCCGTGGGGGGGCGGGGAGCTGTTTTTT.

This clone appeared many times. V gene TRBV2 combines with J gene TRBJ1-3, with D tentatively TRBD1 (5 bases). The V end lost 7 bases, the J end lost 2 bases, and 15 bases lay between the germline ends. The CDR3 is made up of 15 amino acids. CDR1 is SNHLY and CDR2 is FYNNEI in the germline V gene. In DNA, the CDR3 is TGTGCCAGCAAAATTGAGGCAGGGCCTGGAAACACCATATATTTT. Its protein product is CASKIEAGPGNTIYF.

About this clone itself: With a much larger clone just one base away, this may be a read error. The V gene is TRBV28, the J gene TRBJ1-1, with a weak D call TRBD1 (6 bases). The length of the CDR3 is 13 residues. The V gene lost 7 bases and the J gene lost 7 bases, with 16 bases spanning the gap. Germline V CDR1 and CDR2: MDHEN, SYDVKM. The CDR3 loop is CASTEGGGNEAFF. The CDR3, as DNA: TGTGCCAGCACTGAGGGGGGGGGAAATGAAGCTTTCTTT.

This clone was counted a few times. It may be a read error: a sequence one base away is much more abundant. This chain connects TRBV2 to TRBJ2-5, with D unclear. The CDR3 is 14 residues long. V was shortened by 6 bases and J by 5 bases, with 16 bases between the two germline ends. Looked up from germline, CDR1 is SNHLY and CDR2 is FYNNEI. CDR3 sequence (DNA): TGTGCCAGCAGCCTACGAAGACATCGGGAGACCCAGTACTTC. Protein sequence: CASSLRRHRETQYF.

This clone was counted ten times or more. The chain joins TRBV28 to TRBJ2-7; a possible D gene is TRBD1 (6 bases). This CDR3 is built from 15 residues. Germline CDR1 is MDHEN and CDR2 is SYDVKM. V dropped 2 bases and J dropped 4 bases, with 15 bases sitting between them. The CDR3 sequence: CASSLKQGTGYEQYF. In DNA form, the CDR3 reads TGTGCCAGCAGTTTAAAGCAGGGGACCGGGTACGAGCAGTACTTC.

This clone has ten or more counts. The chain is built from TRBV7-9 and TRBJ2-7; D may be TRBD1 (6 bases). Germline V gene sequence: CDR1 SEHNR, CDR2 FQNEAQ (reference sequence). The V end lost 2 bases, the J end lost 0 bases, and 8 bases lay between the germline ends. The length of the CDR3 is 14 residues. The CDR3 region has the DNA TGTGCCAGCAGCTTACAGGGGAACTCCTACGAGCAGTACTTC. It codes for CASSLQGNSYEQYF.

This clone showed up many times. V gene TRBV7-2 combines with J gene TRBJ1-1; no reliable D call. Germline CDR1 is SGHTA and CDR2 is FQGNSA. This CDR3 contains 14 residues. Deletions cut 0 bases from V and 9 bases from J, with 14 bases between. The CDR3 spells CASSLASRWYQAFF. CDR3 coding DNA: TGTGCCAGCAGCTTAGCATCCAGGTGGTATCAAGCTTTCTTT.

This clone was observed many times. The chain combines TRBV6-5 with TRBJ1-1; D call uncertain. In germline, CDR1 is MNHEY, CDR2 SVGAGI. V lost 2 bases and J 1 base, leaving 11 bases between the germline ends. The length of the CDR3 is 15 residues. The CDR3 DNA reads TGTGCCAGCAGTTACGGTCTGGGGTGGAACACTGAAGCTTTCTTT. It translates to CASSYGLGWNTEAFF.

This sequence joins TRBV5-1 and TRBJ2-3; weak D call: TRBD1 (5 bases). CDR3 size: 14 residues. V lost 7 bases and J lost 6, with 18 bases in between. Germline values: CDR1 SGHRS, CDR2 YFSETQ. Here the CDR3 reads CASGPGFPQDTQYF. The CDR3, as DNA: TGCGCCAGCGGTCCAGGGTTTCCACAGGATACGCAGTATTTT.

In this sample, this clone turned up many times. CDR3 in DNA: TGTGCCAGCAGCTTCGGACTAACCTACAATGAGCAGTTCTTC. Translating it yields CASSFGLTYNEQFF. The rearrangement uses TRBV7-3 and TRBJ2-1; D may be TRBD2 (6 bases). The CDR3 is 14 amino acids. CDR1 and CDR2 (germline): SGHTA, FQGTGA. With 3 bases removed from V and 2 bases from J, the gap between germline ends came to 8 bases.

This clone was observed at least ten times. The J gene is TRBJ1-2, the V gene TRBV28, with 7 bases that match TRBD1. Germline trimming cut 5 bases from V and 1 base from J; bases unmatched to any gene: 10. Looked up from germline, CDR1 is MDHEN and CDR2 is SYDVKM. The CDR3 length is 16 residues. The CDR3 here is CASSNRRDSVNYGYTF. The CDR3 region has the DNA TGTGCCAGCAGTAACCGTCGGGACAGCGTTAACTATGGCTACACCTTC.

A remark on this clone: Mismatch with germline at one junction end may stem from a read error. Distinct nucleotide sequences in the sample also encode this CDR3. This chain links TRBV19 with TRBJ1-1; D may be TRBD1 (6 bases). The CDR3 spans 15 residues. CDR1 is LNHDA and CDR2 is SQIVND in the germline V gene (reference sequence). CDR3 in amino acids: CASSTQGAEATEAFF. The CDR3 region has the DNA TGTGCCAGTAGTACACAGGGAGCTGAGGCCACTGAAGCCTTCTTT.

There are a few counts of this clone. A junction boundary mismatches the germline segment, possibly from a read error. The CDR3 loop is CAISGWYPKNTEAFF. The CDR3 nucleotides read TGTGCCATCAGTGGTTGGTACCCGAAAAACACTGAAGCTTTCTTT. The chain joins TRBV12-3 or TRBV12-4 to TRBJ1-1; D gene unclear. This CDR3 spans 15 amino acids.

This clone appeared many times. The chain employs TRBV14 and TRBJ2-6, with 12 positions matching TRBD2. V trimming: 10 bases; J trimming: 2 bases; junction bases outside the gene matches: 18. The CDR3 contains 20 residues. Germline V gene lookup returns CDR1 SGHDN and CDR2 FVKESK. The CDR3 DNA sequence: TGTGCCACCCCAACGGTCCCTTCTCTAGCGGGAGGGGCTGGGGCCAACGTCCTGACTTTC. The encoded protein is CATPTVPSLAGGAGANVLTF.

This clone was seen repeatedly, ten times or more. The gene calls are TRBV6-1 and TRBJ2-2; TRBD1 matches 8 bases. Trimming removed 6 bases from V and 5 bases from J; junction bases left unmatched: 11. The CDR3 totals 16 residues. Germline CDR1 reads MNHNS; CDR2 reads SASEGT. The CDR3 coding sequence is TGTGCCAGCAGGCCCAGGGGGCGGTATTGGACCGGGGAGCTGTTTTTT. Protein product: CASRPRGRYWTGELFF.

This clone was seen many times. The gene calls are TRBV19 and TRBJ2-7; 10 bases align to TRBD1. Germline CDR1 LNHDA, CDR2 SQIVND (reference sequence). The CDR3 runs to 15 residues. With V trimmed by 5 bases and J by 0 bases, 4 bases remained unmatched. DNA of the CDR3: TGTGCCAGTAGTTCCGGGACAGGGGCCTCCTACGAGCAGTACTTC. Encoded protein: CASSSGTGASYEQYF.

Many counts were recorded for this clone. The chain links TRBV27 to TRBJ2-5; no reliable D call. Per the germline V gene, CDR1 is MNHEY and CDR2 is SMNVEV (reference sequence). This CDR3 comprises 12 residues. Trimming left V 5 bases short and J 3 bases short, with 7 bases between. This CDR3 reads CASSSRKETQYF. The CDR3, as DNA: TGTGCCAGCAGTAGTCGGAAAGAGACCCAGTACTTC.

This clone was counted between two and nine times. A clone one base away is much larger, so this may be a read error. The DNA for the CDR3 is TGTGCCAGCAGCTTGGACCCCCTTAGCAATCAGCCCCAGCATTTT. Amino acids: CASSLDPLSNQPQHF. The rearrangement links TRBV5-5 to TRBJ1-5, with D unclear. This CDR3 has 15 residues. V was shortened by 0 bases and J by 0 bases, with 7 bases between the two germline ends. From germline, CDR1 is SGHKS and CDR2 YYEKEE (reference sequence).